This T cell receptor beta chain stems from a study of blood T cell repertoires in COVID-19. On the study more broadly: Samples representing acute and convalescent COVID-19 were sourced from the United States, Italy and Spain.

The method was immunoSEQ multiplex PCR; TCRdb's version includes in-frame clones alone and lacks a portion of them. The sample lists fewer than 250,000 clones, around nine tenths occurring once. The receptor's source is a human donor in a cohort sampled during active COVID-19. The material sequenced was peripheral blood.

CDR3 in DNA: TGTGCCAGCAGTTTAGTGGGACAGGGAACTGGGGAGCAGTACTTC. Its translation: CASSLVGQGTGEQYF. V usage is TRBV27 and J usage is TRBJ2-7, with 9 bases matching TRBD1. The CDR3 extends over 15 amino acids. The V gene end was trimmed by 2 bases and the J gene end by 7 bases; junction bases not matched to a gene: 9. In germline, CDR1 is MNHEY, CDR2 SMNVEV (reference sequence).